Sequencing of this T cell receptor (beta chain) was carried out in a study of blood T cell repertoires in COVID-19. As originally analysed: Estimation of nucleated cell counts relied on the amplification of reference gene primers. Produced via immunoSEQ multiplex PCR; TCRdb's table is partial and in-frame only. The D gene and trimming were derived from the DNA, and the V and J assignments and clone size from that table. The repertoire holds some 150,000 clones, 80% to 90% seen once, with more than 7.5% in the top ten. The CDR3 spans 15 residues. The ends were cut back, 0 bases at V and 6 bases at J, with 14 bases in the middle. Germline V lookup: CDR1 WNHNN, CDR2 SYGVQD (reference sequence).

The chain uses TRBV10-1 and TRBJ1-1, with D possibly being TRBD1 (5 bases). The material sequenced was peripheral blood. This clonotype originated in a woman aged 60-70 years with COVID-19, enrolled during active disease. The chain's CDR3 is CASSESGGGRAEAFF. CDR3 coding DNA: TGCGCCAGCAGTGAGTCTGGGGGGGGTCGAGCTGAAGCTTTCTTT.